What follows are 25 T cell receptor beta chains derived from one specimen sequenced in a study of low-dose radiotherapy and immunotherapy resistance in tumors. This sample's time point: after trial treatment. The treatment here: LDRT plus nivolumab, ipilimumab, low-dose cyclophosphamide and aspirin (RACIN trial). Gene-specific TRAV and TRBV primers were used for first-strand cDNA, covering alpha and beta chains. TCRs underwent 15 to 25 PCR cycles of amplification with a constant-region primer and V-primer adapter. MiXCR was run by TCRdb on the reads, yielding one entry per CDR3 protein. The table includes approximately 80,000 distinct CDR3 sequences, 15% to 20% detected once. The specimen comprised PBMCs, sampled after low-dose radiotherapy plus immunotherapy. The receptors here all came from a male donor with prostate cancer.

Only a few counts were recorded for this clonotype. The genes are TRBV27 and TRBJ2-7; 12 nucleotides align to TRBD2. J lost 4 bases, V lost 6 bases, and 10 bases had no gene match. Germline V gene sequence: CDR1 MNHEY, CDR2 SMNVEV (reference sequence). The CDR3 length is 16 residues. Written as DNA, the CDR3 is TGTGCCAGCAGGACTAGCGGGAGTCCCTTCAGTTACGAGCAGTACTTC. Translation: CASRTSGSPFSYEQYF.

This clonotype appeared many times. V is TRBV7-2 and J is TRBJ2-3, with D unclear. V was shortened by 1 base and J by 1 base, with 6 bases between the two germline ends. The CDR3 is 14 residues long. Germline values: CDR1 SGHTA, CDR2 FQGNSA. The CDR3 loop reads CASSLEYRTDTQYF. The CDR3 DNA sequence: TGTGCCAGCAGCTTAGAATACCGCACAGATACGCAGTATTTT.

Here the CDR3 reads CASSLVYPTPLGLGETQYF. CDR3 coding DNA: TGTGCCAGCAGCTTAGTCTACCCTACCCCACTAGGATTGGGAGAGACCCAGTACTTC. The chain joins TRBV7-2 to TRBJ2-5, with D perhaps TRBD2 (5 bases). The germline gives CDR1 SGHTA, CDR2 FQGNSA. CDR3 length: 19 amino acids. Trimming cost V 1 base and J 4 bases, with 25 bases left between them.

Ten or more counts support this clonotype. V gene TRBV6-2 or TRBV6-3 combines with J gene TRBJ2-2; 13 bases agree with TRBD2. Trimming removed 6 bases from V and 3 bases from J; junction bases left unmatched: 1. CDR1 MNHEY and CDR2 SVGEGT come from the germline V gene. CDR3 size: 15 residues. For the CDR3, the DNA is TGTGCCAGCAGAGGACTAGCGGGAGACACCGGGGAGCTGTTTTTT. Translated, it gives CASRGLAGDTGELFF.

The chain carries TRBV7-9 and TRBJ1-1; D unresolved. Trimming cost V 5 bases and J 0 bases, with 7 bases left between them. The CDR3 is 13 amino acids. Germline CDR1 SEHNR, CDR2 FQNEAQ (reference sequence). CDR3 nucleotides: TGTGCCAGCAGCCGGCATATGAACACTGAAGCTTTCTTT. This encodes CASSRHMNTEAFF. Supplemented by reference TRBV7-9 and TRBJ1-1, the full variable domain reads DTGVSQNPRHKITKRGQNVTFRCDPISEHNRLYWYRQTLGQGPEFLTYFQNEAQLEKSRLLSDRFSAERPKGSFSTLEIQRTEQGDSAMYLCASSRHMNTEAFFGQGTRLTVV.

This chain links TRBV18 with TRBJ1-1; D gene unclear. Trimming cost V 0 bases and J 0 bases, with 11 bases left between them. The CDR3 runs to 16 residues. CDR1 and CDR2 from the germline V gene are KGHSH and LQKENI. The CDR3 spells CASSPPNSPMNTEAFF. CDR3 nucleotide sequence: TGTGCCAGCTCACCACCGAATAGTCCCATGAACACTGAAGCTTTCTTT. Full variable domain (remainder filled in from reference TRBV18 and TRBJ1-1): NAGVMQNPRHLVRRRGQEARLRCSPMKGHSHVYWYRQLPEEGLKFMVYLQKENIIDESGMPKERFSAEFPKEGPSILRIQQVVRGDSAAYFCASSPPNSPMNTEAFFGQGTRLTVV.

This clonotype was seen repeatedly, ten times or more. Written as DNA, the CDR3 is TGTGCCAGCAGCTATCCACAGGGCGCGCAGTTCTTC. This codes for CASSYPQGAQFF. The chain is built from TRBV11-1 and TRBJ2-1, with a weak D call TRBD1 (6 bases). Trimming took 4 bases from V and 12 from J, leaving 13 bases between them. The CDR3 sequence is 12 residues long. Germline CDR1 and CDR2: SGHAT and FQDESV (reference sequence).

The J gene is TRBJ1-1, the V gene TRBV12-3 or TRBV12-4; possibly TRBD1 for D (6 bases). There are 14 residues in the CDR3. V gave up 5 bases and J gave up 1 base, with 11 bases separating them. The CDR3 nucleotides read TGTGCCAGCAGTCTACAGACAGGGAACACTGAAGCTTTCTTT. This encodes CASSLQTGNTEAFF.

This clonotype occurred once. This chain links TRBV11-2 with TRBJ2-3; 8 bases line up with TRBD1. The length of the CDR3 is 14 residues. With 5 bases clipped from V and 13 bases from J, the junction kept 14 bases outside the gene matches. CDR1 SGHAT and CDR2 FQNNGV come from the germline V gene. The CDR3 is CASSPRTGPRFEYF. The DNA for the CDR3 is TGTGCCAGCAGCCCCCGGACAGGGCCGCGTTTTGAGTATTTT.

Ten or more counts support this clonotype. This chain uses TRBV7-2 with TRBJ2-7, with TRBD1 matching over 10 bases. J gave up 3 bases and V 0 bases, and 2 bases lay outside the gene matches. This CDR3 has 15 residues. Per the germline V gene, CDR1 is SGHTA and CDR2 is FQGNSA. CDR3 DNA sequence: TGTGCCAGCAGCTTAGCCGGGACAGGGGTCTACGAGCAGTACTTC. It codes for CASSLAGTGVYEQYF.

This chain links TRBV6-2 or TRBV6-3 with TRBJ2-4; 7 nucleotides line up with TRBD2. V was clipped by 8 bases and J by 0 bases; unmatched bases: 10. Germline CDR1 reads MNHEY; CDR2 reads SVGEGT. The length of the CDR3 is 16 residues. CDR3 sequence (DNA): TGTGCCAGCGCCCGGGAGGCTCCTCTAGCCAAAAACATTCAGTACTTC. It encodes CASAREAPLAKNIQYF.

This clonotype occurred many times. The chain is built from TRBV28 and TRBJ2-7; 7 nucleotides line up with TRBD1. Germline loops: CDR1 MDHEN, CDR2 SYDVKM. The CDR3 runs to 15 residues. The V and J ends lost 1 base and 1 base, in that order; junction bases with no gene match: 4. This CDR3 is CASSLSQGPSYEQYF. DNA for the CDR3: TGTGCCAGCAGTTTATCACAGGGGCCTTCCTACGAGCAGTACTTC.

This clonotype came up many times. The genes are TRBV5-5 and TRBJ1-1; D is unclear. The CDR3 extends over 12 amino acids. Deletions cut 5 bases from V and 1 base from J, with 6 bases between. Germline loops: CDR1 SGHKS, CDR2 YYEKEE (reference sequence). For the CDR3, the DNA is TGTGCCAGCAGGACGGCGAACACTGAAGCTTTCTTT. It encodes CASRTANTEAFF.

The table lists this clonotype with many counts. This chain uses TRBV2 with TRBJ1-4; D ambiguous. Germline values: CDR1 SNHLY, CDR2 FYNNEI. The CDR3 totals 15 residues. Trimming took 11 bases from V and 15 from J, leaving 31 bases between them. Here the CDR3 DNA reads TGTGCCTCGGCGGAGGCTGAGGACTTAGGGAAAACGGTGTTTTTT. Its translation is CASAEAEDLGKTVFF.

Concerning this clonotype: This likely came from a read error, as a far larger clone is one base away. The chain combines TRBV29-1 with TRBJ2-1, with D perhaps matching TRBD1 or TRBD2 (5 bases each). The CDR3 consists of 12 residues. Germline-derived CDR1 and CDR2 are SQVTM and ANQGSEA. Trimming removed 6 bases from V and 10 bases from J, with 16 bases in between. The CDR3 DNA is TGCAGCGTGGGGGTCAGCTCCTACGAGCAGTTCTTC. This encodes CSVGVSSYEQFF.

The chain employs TRBV12-3 or TRBV12-4 and TRBJ2-6; D remains unclear. This CDR3 spans 15 amino acids. V was pared by 3 bases and J by 4 bases, with 10 bases between. The DNA for the CDR3 is TGTGCCAGCAGTTTCCAGACTGGGGGGGCCAACGTCCTGACTTTC. It encodes CASSFQTGGANVLTF.

This clonotype was seen ten or more times. This chain uses TRBV5-5 with TRBJ1-5; the D gene is possibly TRBD1 (5 bases). Trimming left V 0 bases short and J 2 bases short, with 9 bases between. CDR3 size: 15 residues. Germline-derived CDR1 and CDR2 are SGHKS and YYEKEE (reference sequence). The CDR3 coding sequence is TGTGCCAGCAGCTTGGGCAGGGTCGGCAATCAGCCCCAGCATTTT. Residues: CASSLGRVGNQPQHF.

This clonotype was seen at least ten times. The chain uses TRBV30 and TRBJ2-3; 7 bases are a match to TRBD1. CDR3 length equals 15 residues. CDR1 GTSNPN and CDR2 SVGIG come from the germline V gene (reference sequence). V dropped 3 bases and J dropped 3; count of bases not matched to a gene: 9. The CDR3 sequence is CAWRRTGVGTDTQYF. The CDR3 nucleotides are TGTGCCTGGAGAAGAACAGGGGTTGGTACAGATACGCAGTATTTT.

This clonotype is medium-sized in the sample. The rearrangement links TRBV11-2 to TRBJ2-4; D is unresolved. The CDR3 is 13 amino acids. The V end lost 3 bases, the J end lost 8 bases, and 11 bases lay between the germline ends. Germline CDR1 SGHAT, CDR2 FQNNGV. The CDR3 DNA is TGTGCCAGCAGCTTTACGGGTATGGACATTCAGTACTTC. It specifies CASSFTGMDIQYF. Looking up the rest from reference TRBV11-2 and TRBJ2-4 gives the full variable domain: EAGVAQSPRYKIIEKRQSVAFWCNPISGHATLYWYQQILGQGPKLLIQFQNNGVVDDSQLPKDRFSAERLKGVDSTLKIQPAKLEDSAVYLCASSFTGMDIQYFGAGTRLSVL.

The table lists this clonotype with many counts. The V and J genes are TRBV5-4 and TRBJ2-2; D possibly corresponds to TRBD1 (6 bases). The CDR3 has 15 residues. V was clipped by 3 bases and J by 13 bases, with 22 bases between them. CDR1 is SGHNT and CDR2 is YYREEE in the germline V gene (reference sequence). CDR3 DNA sequence: TGTGCCAGCAGCTATCCCACCAGGGGCCCGGCGCGGCTGTTTTTT. It yields the protein CASSYPTRGPARLFF.

This clonotype was seen ten or more times. This chain links TRBV28 with TRBJ2-6; unclear D gene. This CDR3 has 14 residues. CDR1 is MDHEN and CDR2 is SYDVKM in the germline V gene. Trimming cost V 5 bases and J 2 bases, with 7 bases left between them. The CDR3 DNA sequence: TGTGCCAGCAGTACAGTAGCTGGGGCCAACGTCCTGACTTTC. This gives the protein CASSTVAGANVLTF.

There are many counts of this clonotype. This chain uses TRBV27 with TRBJ2-7, with a weak D call TRBD2 (6 bases). The CDR3 is 16 amino acids. Germline V gene sequence: CDR1 MNHEY, CDR2 SMNVEV (reference sequence). V lost 5 bases and J 4 bases, leaving 21 bases between the germline ends. For the CDR3, the DNA is TGTGCCAGCAGTCAAGGCGGGATGGGCGGCCGATACGAGCAGTACTTC. Translation gives CASSQGGMGGRYEQYF.

This clonotype was observed many times. The rearrangement uses TRBV28 and TRBJ1-5; D perhaps matches TRBD1 (6 bases). The V gene's germline CDR1 is MDHEN and CDR2 SYDVKM. The V gene lost 2 bases and the J gene lost 3 bases, with 8 bases spanning the gap. This CDR3 is built from 14 residues. This CDR3 is CASSLGGTNQPQHF. DNA for the CDR3: TGTGCCAGCAGTTTAGGGGGCACCAATCAGCCCCAGCATTTT. Looking up the rest from reference TRBV28 and TRBJ1-5 gives the full variable domain: DVKVTQSSRYLVKRTGEKVFLECVQDMDHENMFWYRQDPGLGLRLIYFSYDVKMKEKGDIPEGYSVSREKKERFSLILESASTNQTSMYLCASSLGGTNQPQHFGDGTRLSIL.

In regard to this clonotype: A much larger clone is a single base away; this may be a read error. The rearrangement uses TRBV7-9 and TRBJ2-7; the D gene is possibly TRBD2 (6 bases). The germline V and J ends were trimmed by 5 bases and 2 bases, with 16 bases remaining between them. The CDR3 contains 15 residues. CDR1 is SEHNR, CDR2 FQNEAQ, per germline (reference sequence). CDR3 protein: CASSLTHERAYEQYF. For the CDR3, the DNA is TGTGCCAGCAGCCTCACTCACGAGCGGGCCTACGAGCAGTACTTC. Full variable domain (remainder filled in from reference TRBV7-9 and TRBJ2-7): DTGVSQNPRHKITKRGQNVTFRCDPISEHNRLYWYRQTLGQGPEFLTYFQNEAQLEKSRLLSDRFSAERPKGSFSTLEIQRTEQGDSAMYLCASSLTHERAYEQYFGPGTRLTVT.

This clonotype was seen ten or more times. This chain links TRBV5-1 with TRBJ2-2, with D perhaps TRBD2 (5 bases). CDR1 is SGHRS, CDR2 YFSETQ, per germline. V was cut by 4 bases and J by 1 base, with 11 bases left in between. The CDR3 has 15 residues. As DNA, the CDR3 is TGCGCCAGCAGCCACGGGAACAGGAACACCGGGGAGCTGTTTTTT. It yields the protein CASSHGNRNTGELFF.